This TCR beta chain was documented in a study of blood T cell repertoires in COVID-19 (dated by TCRdb to 2020 to 2021). Context from the whole study: Samples from collaborators originated in the United States, Italy and Spain and spanned both the acute and convalescent phases of COVID-19. Subjects who had been exposed to COVID-19, were actively infected with it, or had recovered from it provided the deeply sampled blood TCRbeta repertoires that made up the dataset. The samples were drawn from the first 160 participants of the ongoing ImmuneRACE study and from about 1,200 subjects provided by 6 global collaborators. HLA class I and class II types, where available, came from metadata supplied by the sample provider rather than from assay-based typing. The repertoires were released in a freely available public database meant as a resource for research on the immune response to SARS-CoV-2. The prospective study material was composed of cDNA or gDNA derived from T cells, B-cell-depleted T cells, or PBMCs. The sample metadata nearly always contained a de-identified subject ID, COVID-19 status, age in years and sex.

The CDR3 numbers 12 residues from cysteine through phenylalanine. The kept DNA is CDR3 alone, 36 bases in frame from the first base. The germline ends are 13 bases apart after V is trimmed by 6 bases and J by 9 bases. Taken from the germline V gene, the CDR1 and CDR2 loops are MDHEN and SYDVKM. The immunoSEQ Assay, a bias-controlled multiplex PCR, was used to amplify TCRbeta CDR3 regions from genomic DNA. Concerning the study's data processing: The number of nucleated cells in each sample was estimated from the amplification of reference gene primers within the assay. To quantify the absolute abundance of each unique TCRbeta CDR3 rearrangement, sequence reads were collapsed and filtered. For each sample, productive Simpson clonality was calculated by taking the square root of Simpson's diversity index across productive rearrangements. The table was pulled from immuneACCESS by TCRdb, which kept in-frame rearrangements only. Such tables lose some clones; where checked, under half of the loss comes from unresolved V genes, and the rest has no known cause. V and J calls and clone size are as listed in that table; D and trimming were resolved from the DNA. In all, the sample holds approximately 69,000 clones, and about 90% of those were seen once. 9.5% to 15% of the sample is taken by the ten largest.

Whole blood was collected in K2EDTA tubes by collaborating institutions according to the institutions' own protocols. Collaborator samples were shipped for TCRbeta analysis as frozen whole blood, isolated PBMCs, or DNA extracted from either sample type. Results the study describes overall, beyond this receptor: How much clinical and demographic metadata was included differed by source and by participant, and the metadata was provided uncurated.

With regard to this clone: Its recognized antigen is unknown. No much larger clone exists at a distance of one base, and base qualities are not known.

Sequencing was done on a sample of peripheral blood. The chain uses TRBV28 and TRBJ2-3, and possibly TRBD1, on 8 matching bases. The receptor was isolated from a human donor in a cohort sampled during active COVID-19. CDR3 loop: CASSTGGETQYF. The DNA reads TGTGCCAGCAGCACAGGGGGGGAGACGCAGTATTTT.